One sample yielded the 32 T cell receptor beta chains listed below, sequenced in a study of CD8+CD57+ T cells in acquired aplastic anemia. Using genomic DNA as the template, TCR beta VDJ and CDR3 profiling was carried out. TCRdb fed the reads into MiXCR, producing one record per CDR3 protein. The repertoire has 150,000 to 200,000 distinct CDR3 sequences, about three fifths of them found once; the top ten carry roughly 44%. Input material: sorted CD4+, CD8+, or CD8+CD57+ T cells (not recorded which) from PBMCs. The origin of the receptors is a human donor in good health.

The chain links TRBV25-1 to TRBJ1-1, with D unclear. Germline V gives CDR1 MGHDK, CDR2 SYGVNS. The V and J ends lost 2 bases and 5 bases respectively, with 9 bases between them. This CDR3 is 13 amino acids long. CDR3 sequence reads: CASSEDVWTEAFF. DNA of the CDR3: TGTGCCAGCAGTGAAGACGTGTGGACTGAAGCTTTCTTT.

This clonotype turned up a few times. The chain is built from TRBV20-1 and TRBJ1-5; 8 bases map to TRBD1. This CDR3 is 15 amino acids long. The germline CDR1 and CDR2 sequences are DFQATT and SNEGSKA (reference sequence). The trim removed 4 bases at V and 0 bases at J, leaving 5 bases unmatched. This CDR3 is CSATTDRASNQPQHF. In DNA form, the CDR3 reads TGCAGTGCTACAACGGACAGGGCTAGCAATCAGCCCCAGCATTTT.

At least ten counts were recorded for this clonotype. The rearrangement joins TRBV5-6 to TRBJ2-5; D tentatively fits TRBD1 or TRBD2 (5 bases each). V lost 0 bases and J lost 5, with 11 bases in between. CDR1 is SGHDT and CDR2 is YYEEEE in the germline V gene. The CDR3 runs to 14 residues. The CDR3 sequence is CASSLVGREETQYF. For the CDR3, the DNA is TGTGCCAGCAGCTTGGTAGGCAGGGAGGAGACCCAGTACTTC. Full variable domain (outside the CDR3, taken from reference TRBV5-6 and TRBJ2-5): DAGVTQSPTHLIKTRGQQVTLRCSPKSGHDTVSWYQQALGQGPQFIFQYYEEEERQRGNFPDRFSGHQFPNYSSELNVNALLLGDSALYLCASSLVGREETQYFGPGTRLLVL.

This clonotype was seen many times. The rearrangement joins TRBV20-1 to TRBJ2-2; D possibly uses TRBD1 or TRBD2 (5 bases each). Germline-derived CDR1 and CDR2 are DFQATT and SNEGSKA (reference sequence). The CDR3 length is 15 residues. Deletions cut 0 bases from V and 1 base from J, with 9 bases between. The CDR3 DNA follows: TGCAGTGCTAGAGATGGGGGTCAGAACACCGGGGAGCTGTTTTTT. Its translation is CSARDGGQNTGELFF.

V is TRBV5-1 and J is TRBJ2-1; 14 nucleotides agree with TRBD2. Trimming removed 7 bases from V and 0 bases from J; junction bases left unmatched: 0. Germline CDR1 is SGHRS and CDR2 is YFSETQ. This CDR3 is 15 amino acids long. The CDR3 DNA reads TGCGCCAGCGGGACTAGCGGGAGCTCCTACAATGAGCAGTTCTTC. Encoded protein: CASGTSGSSYNEQFF. Full variable domain (outside the CDR3, taken from reference TRBV5-1 and TRBJ2-1): KAGVTQTPRYLIKTRGQQVTLSCSPISGHRSVSWYQQTPGQGLQFLFEYFSETQRNKGNFPGRFSGRQFSNSRSEMNVSTLELGDSALYLCASGTSGSSYNEQFFGPGTRLTVL.

This clonotype was detected a few times. The rearrangement uses TRBV19 and TRBJ2-3; TRBD1 aligns across 7 bases. CDR1 is LNHDA and CDR2 is SQIVND in the germline V gene (reference sequence). The V segment lost 2 bases and the J segment 1 base; nucleotides outside the gene matches: 3. The length of the CDR3 is 15 residues. CDR3 bases: TGTGCCAGTAGTATACAGGGGGTGGGCACAGATACGCAGTATTTT. Amino acids: CASSIQGVGTDTQYF.

The gene calls are TRBV2 and TRBJ2-3; D is possibly TRBD1 (7 bases). The CDR3 consists of 13 residues. V lost 6 bases to trimming and J lost 5 bases, with 12 bases between them. Per germline, CDR1 SNHLY and CDR2 FYNNEI. The CDR3 sequence is CASSRQGGDTQYF. CDR3 DNA: TGTGCCAGCAGCCGACAGGGAGGAGATACGCAGTATTTT.

This clonotype appeared a few times. The CDR3 region is CASSWEGTDTQYF. The CDR3 nucleotides read TGTGCCAGCAGCTGGGAGGGAACAGATACGCAGTATTTT. This chain connects TRBV5-5 to TRBJ2-3; 7 bases line up with TRBD2. Germline lookup yields CDR1 SGHKS and CDR2 YYEKEE (reference sequence). There are 13 residues in the CDR3. The trim removed 3 bases at V and 3 bases at J, leaving 1 base unmatched.

This clonotype was observed once. J is TRBJ1-1 and V is TRBV12-3 or TRBV12-4; maybe TRBD1 (6 bases). The V end lost 6 bases, the J end lost 1 base, and 12 bases lay between the germline ends. This CDR3 has 14 residues. The CDR3 coding sequence is TGTGCCAGCAGCAAGGGGGTAGGGAACACTGAAGCTTTCTTT. Encoded protein: CASSKGVGNTEAFF.

In this sample, this clonotype turned up many times. This chain connects TRBV19 to TRBJ1-1; TRBD1 aligns across 8 bases. In germline, CDR1 is LNHDA, CDR2 SQIVND (reference sequence). The V and J ends lost 4 bases and 2 bases, in that order; junction bases with no gene match: 3. The CDR3 is made up of 14 amino acids. The DNA for the CDR3 is TGTGCCAGTAGTACCGACAGGGGAAACACTGAAGCTTTCTTT. It specifies CASSTDRGNTEAFF.

The sample holds one count of this clonotype. The V gene is TRBV5-6, the J gene TRBJ2-5, with TRBD1 as a possible D gene (6 bases). Looked up from germline, CDR1 is SGHDT and CDR2 is YYEEEE. Trimming removed 0 bases from V and 10 bases from J, with 19 bases in between. The CDR3 totals 15 residues. CDR3 coding DNA: TGTGCCAGCAGCTTGGTAGGGGTGGGATCAGGGGACCAGTACTTC. Residues: CASSLVGVGSGDQYF.

A remark on this clonotype: This may arise from a read error, as a much more abundant clone is one base away. J is TRBJ2-1 and V is TRBV7-3, with TRBD1 as a possible D gene (5 bases). CDR3 size: 16 residues. Germline loops: CDR1 SGHTA, CDR2 FQGTGA. The CDR3 bases are TGTGCCAGCAGCTTAACGTCCGACAGTTCATACAGTGAGCAGTTCTTC. Translated, it gives CASSLTSDSSYSEQFF.

This clonotype was recorded at least ten times. Here the CDR3 reads CASSEDRLYEQYF. The DNA of the CDR3 is TGTGCCAGCAGTGAAGACCGACTCTACGAGCAGTACTTC. The chain joins TRBV6-1 to TRBJ2-7; no reliable D call. In germline, CDR1 is MNHNS, CDR2 SASEGT. CDR3 size: 13 residues. Trimming pared 1 base from V and 3 bases from J, leaving 7 bases between.

This clonotype occurred many times. This rearrangement joins TRBV29-1 to TRBJ2-3, with TRBD2 matching 8 bases. Germline CDR1 reads SQVTM; CDR2 reads ANQGSEA. V shed 1 base, J shed 4 bases, and the junction held 4 bases outside the gene matches. The CDR3 extends over 14 amino acids. The CDR3 loop reads CSVEGGGRSDTQYF. The CDR3, as DNA: TGCAGCGTTGAAGGTGGCGGGAGGTCAGATACGCAGTATTTT.

The chain couples TRBV2 to TRBJ2-7, with D tentatively TRBD1 (5 bases). V lost 7 bases to trimming and J lost 6 bases, with 13 bases between them. The CDR3 has 12 amino acids. Germline assignment: CDR1 SNHLY and CDR2 FYNNEI. The CDR3 is CASKDSYSEQYF. The CDR3 bases are TGTGCCAGCAAAGACAGTTACTCCGAGCAGTACTTC.

The chain recombines TRBV2 with TRBJ2-5, with D unclear. Trimming removed 7 bases at V and 2 bases at J, with 17 bases between. The CDR3 consists of 15 residues. From germline, CDR1 is SNHLY and CDR2 FYNNEI. This chain's CDR3 is CASTSVPSHQETQYF. The CDR3 nucleotides read TGTGCCAGCACCAGTGTCCCCAGCCATCAAGAGACCCAGTACTTC. The full variable domain, in which reference TRBV2 and TRBJ2-5 provide the parts outside the CDR3, is EPEVTQTPSHQVTQMGQEVILRCVPISNHLYFYWYRQILGQKVEFLVSFYNNEISEKSEIFDDQFSVERPDGSNFTLKIRSTKLEDSAMYFCASTSVPSHQETQYFGPGTRLLVL.

The chain uses TRBV3-1 and TRBJ1-5; TRBD1 agrees at 8 bases. V lost 1 base to trimming and J lost 0 bases; unmatched junction nucleotides: 5. Germline loops: CDR1 LGHDT, CDR2 YNNKEL (reference sequence). The CDR3 loop spans 17 amino acids. In DNA, the CDR3 is TGTGCCAGCAGCCAAGGCCACAGGGGGTATAGCAATCAGCCCCAGCATTTT. It is translated as CASSQGHRGYSNQPQHF.

The chain carries TRBV29-1 and TRBJ1-1, with a possible D match to TRBD1 (6 bases). Deletions cut 6 bases from V and 0 bases from J, with 11 bases between. Germline V gives CDR1 SQVTM, CDR2 ANQGSEA. The CDR3 loop spans 13 amino acids. As DNA, the CDR3 is TGCAGCGTCCATTCAGGGGTGAACACTGAAGCTTTCTTT. This translates into CSVHSGVNTEAFF.

The chain has TRBV12-3 or TRBV12-4 and TRBJ1-1; unclear D gene. The V gene lost 6 bases and the J gene lost 4 bases, with 12 bases spanning the gap. This CDR3 region has 13 residues. DNA of the CDR3: TGTGCCAGCAGCGTAGGTATAAGCACTGAAGCTTTCTTT. Translation gives CASSVGISTEAFF.

V gene TRBV10-3 combines with J gene TRBJ2-7, with 9 bases matching TRBD1. After removal of 6 bases from V and 0 bases from J, the junction contained 12 bases not matched to a gene. This CDR3 has 17 amino acids. CDR1 and CDR2 from the germline V gene are ENHRY and SYGVKD. The CDR3 nucleotides read TGTGCCATCAGGGCTAAGGAACAGGGGGCGAGCTCCTACGAGCAGTACTTC. Its protein product is CAIRAKEQGASSYEQYF.

This clonotype occurred a few times. The rearrangement links TRBV5-1 to TRBJ1-1, with unresolved D. The CDR3 length is 11 residues. Germline assignment: CDR1 SGHRS and CDR2 YFSETQ. Trimming stripped 2 bases from V and 7 bases from J, with 6 bases between. The CDR3 region has the DNA TGCGCCAGCAGCTTCAGAGATGAAGCTTTCTTT. Residues: CASSFRDEAFF.

This sequence joins TRBV15 and TRBJ1-1; unclear D gene. Germline V lookup: CDR1 LNHNV, CDR2 YYDKDF (reference sequence). The CDR3 contains 12 residues. V lost 4 bases to trimming and J lost 8 bases, with 11 bases between them. CDR3 bases: TGTGCCACCAGCATCGACACCACGGAAGCTTTCTTT. Translated: CATSIDTTEAFF.

The J gene is TRBJ2-5, the V gene TRBV7-8; 10 bases agree with TRBD1. With the DNA end fitting TRBJ2-7 better, the J assignment may be wrong. CDR1 SGHVS and CDR2 FQNEAQ come from the germline V gene. The CDR3 contains 22 residues. The CDR3 nucleotides are TGTGCCAGCAGCCATCCCGGGACAGGGGTCGGAGTATGGGCGGGAGGAAACTACGAGCAGTACTTC. Translating gives CASSHPGTGVGVWAGGNYEQYF.

This clonotype came up many times. The rearrangement joins TRBV7-8 to TRBJ1-1; TRBD1 agrees at 11 bases. Germline loops: CDR1 SGHVS, CDR2 FQNEAQ. The trim removed 3 bases at V and 0 bases at J, leaving 9 bases unmatched. The CDR3 is 18 amino acids. The CDR3 sequence: CASSFRGTGGYMNTEAFF. The DNA of the CDR3 is TGTGCCAGCAGCTTCCGCGGGACAGGGGGTTACATGAACACTGAAGCTTTCTTT.

The V gene is TRBV20-1, the J gene TRBJ2-2; D call uncertain. The germline gives CDR1 DFQATT, CDR2 SNEGSKA (reference sequence). The CDR3 runs to 11 residues. V lost 2 bases, J lost 7 bases, and 5 bases lay in between. The CDR3 DNA follows: TGCAGTGCTAGACAGTTCGGGGAGCTGTTTTTT. As protein: CSARQFGELFF.

J is TRBJ1-2 and V is TRBV7-9, with 9 bases identical to TRBD1. This CDR3 has 16 amino acids. Germline-derived CDR1 and CDR2 are SEHNR and FQNEAQ (reference sequence). V lost 5 bases and J lost 6; bases outside the gene matches: 13. CDR3 amino acids: CASSPTRSRTGDGYTF. The CDR3 bases are TGTGCCAGCAGCCCGACACGGTCGCGGACAGGGGATGGCTACACCTTC.

Only one count was recorded for this clonotype. J is TRBJ1-2 and V is TRBV19, with 7 bases lining up with TRBD1. Germline lookup yields CDR1 LNHDA and CDR2 SQIVND (reference sequence). The CDR3 runs 15 residues. V shed 4 bases and J 4 bases; nucleotides not matched to a gene: 9. CDR3 sequence: CASSTPQQGRYGYTF. The CDR3 DNA follows: TGTGCCAGTAGTACACCACAACAGGGGCGCTATGGCTACACCTTC.

This clonotype was observed a handful of times. The rearrangement links TRBV7-3 to TRBJ2-2; 8 nucleotides agree with TRBD1. The junction had 4 bases not matched to a gene; V was cut back by 3 bases and J by 1 base. The CDR3 length is 16 residues. Germline V gene sequence: CDR1 SGHTA, CDR2 FQGTGA. The CDR3: CASSLIGTGNTGELFF. The CDR3 DNA follows: TGTGCCAGCAGCTTGATCGGGACAGGGAACACCGGGGAGCTGTTTTTT.

The chain carries TRBV6-5 and TRBJ1-1; D is perhaps TRBD1 (5 bases). Germline CDR1 MNHEY, CDR2 SVGAGI. V lost 5 bases, J lost 1 base, and 20 bases lay in between. There are 17 residues in the CDR3. The CDR3 nucleotides read TGTGCCAGCAGTGGCCGGGCTCAAAGAGGGGCGAACACTGAAGCTTTCTTT. It codes for CASSGRAQRGANTEAFF.

This clonotype was found a few times. V and J are TRBV7-9 and TRBJ1-6; D call uncertain. Trimming took off 6 bases at V and 7 bases at J, with 10 bases between the two ends. Germline-derived CDR1 and CDR2 are SEHNR and FQNEAQ (reference sequence). CDR3 length: 13 residues. CDR3: CASSLTRNSPLHF. DNA for the CDR3: TGTGCCAGCAGTTTAACGCGGAATTCACCCCTCCACTTT.

This chain uses TRBV7-6 with TRBJ2-3; TRBD2 might be the D (6 bases). Germline CDR1 reads SGHVS; CDR2 reads FNYEAQ. Between the trimmed V and J ends, which lost 5 bases and 8 bases, there was a span of 14 bases. The CDR3 consists of 13 residues. Written as DNA, the CDR3 is TGTGCCAGCAGCCCAACAATCGGGGGTACGCAGTATTTT. This gives the protein CASSPTIGGTQYF.

V usage is TRBV12-3 or TRBV12-4 and J usage is TRBJ1-4; 7 bases match TRBD1. The CDR3 length is 15 residues. Trimming cost V 5 bases and J 3 bases; bases outside gene matches: 6. The CDR3 DNA follows: TGTGCCAGCAGTCCCCGACAGGGATCTAATGAAAAACTGTTTTTT. Translation gives CASSPRQGSNEKLFF.